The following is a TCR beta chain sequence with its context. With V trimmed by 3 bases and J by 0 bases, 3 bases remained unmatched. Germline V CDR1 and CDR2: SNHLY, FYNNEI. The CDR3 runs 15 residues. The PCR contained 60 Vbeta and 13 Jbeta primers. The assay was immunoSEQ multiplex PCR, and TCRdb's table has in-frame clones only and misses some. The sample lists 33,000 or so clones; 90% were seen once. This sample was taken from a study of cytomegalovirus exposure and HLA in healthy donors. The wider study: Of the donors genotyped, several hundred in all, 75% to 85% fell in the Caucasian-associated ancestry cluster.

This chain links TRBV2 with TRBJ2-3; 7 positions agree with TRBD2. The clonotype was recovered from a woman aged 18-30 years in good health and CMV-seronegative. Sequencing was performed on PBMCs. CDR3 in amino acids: CASSDGRSSTDTQYF. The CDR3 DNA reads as TGTGCCAGCAGTGACGGGAGGTCTAGCACAGATACGCAGTATTTT.